A single sample gave rise to the 32 T cell receptor beta chains below, sequenced in a study of T cell responses to AZD1222 COVID-19 vaccine (dated by TCRdb to the early 2020s). Explained via the paper, the time point label denotes: baseline before first vaccination. The meaning of the sample's treatment or condition label: meningococcal conjugate vaccine given as trial control. The protocol used for the library was the immunoSEQ multiplex PCR assay. Imported from immuneACCESS, the table was reduced by TCRdb to in-frame sequences with V and J called. These copies leave out some clones; in studies compared against another copy, an unresolved V gene accounts for under half, and the cause of the remainder is not known. The sample contains over 150,000 clones, roughly nine tenths of them found a single time. The ten largest clones add up to about 5.1% of the sample. The input for sequencing was peripheral blood, taken on day 0 of MenACWY control vaccination. The source is an adult in good health.

The chain employs TRBV28 and TRBJ2-5, with D possibly being TRBD2 (7 bases). CDR1 is MDHEN, CDR2 SYDVKM, per germline. Trimming took 4 bases from V and 5 from J, leaving 23 bases between them. CDR3 length equals 17 residues. In DNA form, the CDR3 reads TGTGCCAGCAGTTCACTGGTACGGACGGGGGGCTGGGAGACCCAGTACTTC. It specifies CASSSLVRTGGWETQYF.

The chain uses TRBV2 and TRBJ2-7, with D possibly TRBD2 on 5 matching bases. The CDR3 runs to 11 residues. The V end lost 7 bases, the J end lost 4 bases, and 8 bases lay between the germline ends. CDR1 and CDR2 from the germline V gene are SNHLY and FYNNEI. The DNA of the CDR3 is TGTGCCAGCACGGGGATATACGAGCAGTACGTC. Protein: CASTGIYEQYV.

This clone was seen once. J is TRBJ1-2 and V is TRBV7-9; D is undetermined. Per germline, CDR1 SEHNR and CDR2 FQNEAQ (reference sequence). The CDR3 totals 14 residues. V was pared by 3 bases and J by 7 bases, with 15 bases between. CDR3 loop: CASSFDRRMAGYTF. The CDR3 DNA follows: TGTGCCAGCAGCTTTGATCGAAGGATGGCTGGCTACACCTTC.

The rearrangement joins TRBV12-5 to TRBJ2-1; D unresolved. Deletions cut 2 bases from V and 7 bases from J, with 6 bases between. Germline loops: CDR1 LGHNT, CDR2 FRNRAP. The CDR3 covers 12 residues. Here the CDR3 DNA reads TGTGCTAGTGGTTTGTACAGAAATGAGCAGTTCTTC. Translated, it gives CASGLYRNEQFF.

The genes are TRBV6-5 and TRBJ1-3; D unresolved. Between the trimmed V and J ends, which lost 2 bases and 8 bases, there was a span of 16 bases. The germline V gene has CDR1 MNHEY and CDR2 SVGAGI. CDR3 size: 15 residues. The CDR3 region is CASSYRAAFGDTIYF. The CDR3 DNA follows: TGTGCCAGCAGTTACCGGGCCGCGTTTGGCGACACCATATATTTT.

The chain is built from TRBV7-2 and TRBJ2-4; D is perhaps TRBD1 or TRBD2 (7 bases each). Per germline, CDR1 SGHTA and CDR2 FQGNSA. This CDR3 spans 14 amino acids. V was trimmed by 4 bases and J by 6 bases, leaving 13 bases between them. CDR3 DNA sequence: TGTGCCAGCAGCTCCCAGGGGGGGAGAAACATTCAGTACTTC. Its protein is CASSSQGGRNIQYF.

V usage is TRBV6-5 and J usage is TRBJ2-1; TRBD2 agrees at 8 bases. V lost 6 bases to trimming and J lost 7 bases; unmatched junction nucleotides: 2. CDR3 length equals 12 residues. CDR1 MNHEY and CDR2 SVGAGI come from the germline V gene. Written as DNA, the CDR3 is TGTGCCAGCAGCCGACTAGCGAATGAGCAGTTCTTC. Translation gives CASSRLANEQFF.

The chain is built from TRBV14 and TRBJ1-2; no clear D gene. The V gene's germline CDR1 is SGHDN and CDR2 FVKESK. The length of the CDR3 is 12 residues. V was cut by 10 bases and J by 4 bases, with 13 bases left in between. CDR3 in amino acids: CATSFGSYGYTF. In DNA form, the CDR3 reads TGTGCCACCTCATTCGGCAGCTATGGCTACACCTTC.

The chain uses TRBV6-2 or TRBV6-3 and TRBJ1-3; maybe TRBD1 (6 bases). Germline assignment: CDR1 MNHEY and CDR2 SVGEGT. The V end was cut by 6 bases, the J end by 0 bases, with 12 bases between. CDR3 length: 15 amino acids. This chain's CDR3 is CASSISGASGNTIYF. CDR3 nucleotide sequence: TGTGCCAGCAGCATCTCGGGGGCCTCTGGAAACACCATATATTTT.

CDR3 DNA sequence: TGTGCCAGCAGTAGACAGGGGCGGTCTTTCTTT. It yields the protein CASSRQGRSFF. V is TRBV6-5 and J is TRBJ1-1, with TRBD1 identical over 8 bases. The CDR3 runs to 11 residues. Germline V lookup: CDR1 MNHEY, CDR2 SVGAGI. The J segment lost 12 bases and the V segment lost 5 bases, leaving 5 bases of the junction unmatched.

The V and J genes are TRBV19 and TRBJ1-2; possible D gene TRBD1, 6 bases. Deletions cut 10 bases from V and 4 bases from J, with 13 bases between. Germline V gene data show CDR1 as LNHDA and CDR2 as SQIVND (reference sequence). This CDR3 comprises 12 residues. The CDR3 region is CATTQGPYGYTF. CDR3 nucleotides: TGTGCCACGACGCAGGGGCCCTATGGCTACACCTTC.

This rearrangement joins TRBV19 to TRBJ1-4; D not resolved. V was shortened by 3 bases and J by 8 bases, with 10 bases between the two germline ends. Germline V gene data show CDR1 as LNHDA and CDR2 as SQIVND (reference sequence). The CDR3 runs 13 residues. CDR3: CASSIGQNEKLFF. The CDR3 coding sequence is TGTGCCAGTAGTATCGGGCAGAACGAAAAACTGTTTTTT.

Concerning this clone: The sample holds other DNA sequences that translate to the same CDR3. The chain links TRBV12-3 or TRBV12-4 to TRBJ1-3; no firm D call. Trimming stripped 5 bases from V and 1 base from J, with 3 bases between. The CDR3 has 12 residues. The CDR3 loop is CASSPSGNTIYF. CDR3 sequence (DNA): TGTGCCAGCAGTCCTTCTGGAAACACCATATATTTT.

The V and J genes are TRBV27 and TRBJ2-5; 9 nucleotides align to TRBD2. Germline V lookup: CDR1 MNHEY, CDR2 SMNVEV (reference sequence). J was trimmed by 4 bases and V by 7 bases; bases with no gene match: 16. CDR3 length equals 17 residues. The DNA of the CDR3 is TGTGCCAGCACTCTGGGGGGCGGGAGGGCATCGGGAGAGACCCAGTACTTC. It encodes CASTLGGGRASGETQYF.

V is TRBV28 and J is TRBJ1-5; D call uncertain. V gave up 2 bases and J gave up 4 bases, with 15 bases separating them. Germline values: CDR1 MDHEN, CDR2 SYDVKM. This CDR3 is 16 amino acids long. Here the CDR3 reads CASSLPRSAPNQPQHF. CDR3 nucleotides: TGTGCCAGCAGTTTACCCCGTTCCGCTCCGAATCAGCCCCAGCATTTT.

This chain connects TRBV10-2 to TRBJ1-4, with 8 bases that match TRBD1. This CDR3 spans 13 amino acids. Trimming at V came to 6 bases and at J to 7 bases, leaving 4 bases not matched to a gene. Germline loops: CDR1 WSHSY, CDR2 SAAADI. The CDR3, as DNA: TGCGCCAGCAGGGGACAGGTTGGTGAAAAACTGTTTTTT. As protein: CASRGQVGEKLFF.

The CDR3 nucleotides read TGTGCCAGCAGCTTAGGCGGAGCGGAGGGAGTCACCGGGGAGCTGTTTTTT. The encoded protein is CASSLGGAEGVTGELFF. V is TRBV13 and J is TRBJ2-2; TRBD2 is a possible D gene (6 bases). Germline loops: CDR1 PRHDT, CDR2 FYEKMQ (reference sequence). V dropped 0 bases and J dropped 4 bases, with 15 bases sitting between them. The CDR3 has 17 amino acids. The whole variable domain, remainder taken from reference TRBV13 and TRBJ2-2, is AAGVIQSPRHLIKEKRETATLKCYPIPRHDTVYWYQQGPGQDPQFLISFYEKMQSDKGSIPDRFSAQQFSDYHSELNMSSLELGDSALYFCASSLGGAEGVTGELFFGEGSRLTVL.

The chain is built from TRBV27 and TRBJ2-3; D uncertain. The CDR3 loop spans 12 amino acids. Trimming left V 8 bases short and J 1 base short, with 7 bases between. CDR1 and CDR2 (germline): MNHEY, SMNVEV (reference sequence). CDR3 in DNA: TGTGCCAGCGCTGGGGGCACAGATACGCAGTATTTT. Protein: CASAGGTDTQYF.

This chain links TRBV4-2 with TRBJ2-1, with 11 bases lining up with TRBD2. CDR1 is LGHNA, CDR2 YNFKEQ, per germline. With 0 bases clipped from V and 7 bases from J, the junction kept 17 bases outside the gene matches. CDR3 length: 20 residues. In DNA, the CDR3 is TGTGCCAGCAGCCAAGATCAACCCGCCCGTAGCGGGGGGGCGAGAAATGAGCAGTTCTTC. Its translation is CASSQDQPARSGGARNEQFF.

Only one count was recorded for this clone. The CDR3 bases are TGTGCCAGCAGCCCTCCAGGCCAGTTAATGAACACTGAAGCTTTCTTT. Protein: CASSPPGQLMNTEAFF. The V and J genes are TRBV9 and TRBJ1-1; D gene uncertain. The CDR3 has 16 residues. The V gene lost 4 bases and the J gene lost 0 bases, with 16 bases spanning the gap. The germline V gene has CDR1 SGDLS and CDR2 YYNGEE.

This clone has a handful of counts. The rearrangement links TRBV5-3 to TRBJ1-1; D is undetermined. TRBV5-3 is noted as an ORF with a role that remains uncertain. The ends were cut back, 4 bases at V and 1 base at J, with 11 bases in the middle. The CDR3 is 14 amino acids. In DNA, the CDR3 is TGTGCCAGAAGCCATACAGCTACGAACACTGAAGCTTTCTTT. Translating it yields CARSHTATNTEAFF.

J is TRBJ1-2 and V is TRBV5-6, with 9 bases aligning to TRBD1. The V gene's germline CDR1 is SGHDT and CDR2 YYEEEE. The CDR3 extends over 15 amino acids. With V trimmed by 0 bases and J by 3 bases, 3 bases remained unmatched. The CDR3 here is CASSLGQGDHYGYTF. In DNA, the CDR3 is TGTGCCAGCAGCTTGGGACAGGGGGACCACTATGGCTACACCTTC.

The V gene is TRBV9, the J gene TRBJ2-2; D is unclear. Germline CDR1 SGDLS, CDR2 YYNGEE. Trimming cost V 4 bases and J 0 bases, with 4 bases left between them. The CDR3 is 13 residues long. CDR3 protein: CASSSTNTGELFF. For the CDR3, the DNA is TGTGCCAGCAGCTCGACGAACACCGGGGAGCTGTTTTTT.

The J gene is TRBJ1-5, the V gene TRBV18; TRBD1 is a possible D gene (5 bases). CDR1 is KGHSH, CDR2 LQKENI, per germline. With 3 bases removed from V and 4 bases from J, the gap between germline ends came to 19 bases. The length of the CDR3 is 17 residues. CDR3 coding DNA: TGTGCCAGCTCACCCGTCCCCCCAGGGACGGCGAATCAGCCCCAGCATTTT. Translating it yields CASSPVPPGTANQPQHF.

This clone was counted once. The genes are TRBV5-1 and TRBJ2-1; tentatively, D is TRBD1 or TRBD2 (5 bases each). From germline, CDR1 is SGHRS and CDR2 YFSETQ. V was cut by 7 bases and J by 0 bases, with 17 bases left in between. The CDR3 runs to 16 residues. CDR3 in amino acids: CASGVGTRDSYNEQFF. The CDR3 DNA reads as TGCGCCAGCGGAGTAGGGACCCGCGACTCCTACAATGAGCAGTTCTTC.

The gene calls are TRBV15 and TRBJ1-6; D gene ambiguous. This CDR3 is 13 amino acids long. V was shortened by 0 bases and J by 13 bases, with 10 bases between the two germline ends. Germline V gene lookup returns CDR1 LNHNV and CDR2 YYDKDF (reference sequence). In nucleotides, the CDR3 is TGTGCCACCAGCAGAGACCCTACTTCTCCCCTCCACTTT. It translates to CATSRDPTSPLHF.

This chain connects TRBV27 to TRBJ1-5; D is perhaps TRBD1 (5 bases). This CDR3 spans 13 amino acids. Germline V gives CDR1 MNHEY, CDR2 SMNVEV (reference sequence). V dropped 3 bases and J dropped 6 bases, with 9 bases sitting between them. CDR3 loop: CASSFGGPQPQHF. CDR3 nucleotides: TGTGCCAGCAGTTTTGGGGGACCTCAGCCCCAGCATTTT.

The rearrangement uses TRBV27 and TRBJ1-1; no reliable D call. This CDR3 comprises 14 residues. Germline values: CDR1 MNHEY, CDR2 SMNVEV (reference sequence). Trimming removed 2 bases from V and 3 bases from J, with 10 bases in between. The CDR3 is CASSLEGWHTEAFF. The CDR3 nucleotides are TGTGCCAGCAGTTTAGAGGGATGGCACACTGAAGCTTTCTTT.

The rearrangement links TRBV24-1 to TRBJ1-2; 8 nucleotides align to TRBD1. The CDR3 is made up of 16 amino acids. Germline V gives CDR1 KGHDR, CDR2 SFDVKD. After removal of 3 bases from V and 3 bases from J, the junction contained 8 bases not matched to a gene. The CDR3: CATSDARTGIYYGYTF. CDR3 DNA: TGTGCCACCAGTGATGCCCGGACAGGGATTTACTATGGCTACACCTTC.

The rearrangement links TRBV6-5 to TRBJ1-3; the D gene is possibly TRBD1 (5 bases). Germline CDR1 MNHEY, CDR2 SVGAGI. V was shortened by 2 bases and J by 0 bases, with 8 bases between the two germline ends. This CDR3 contains 15 residues. In DNA, the CDR3 is TGTGCCAGCAGTTACATGGGGGGCTCTGGAAACACCATATATTTT. Encoded protein: CASSYMGGSGNTIYF.

The gene calls are TRBV23-1 and TRBJ2-6, with unresolved D. TRBV23-1 is recorded as an ORF, its role being uncertain. Trimming pared 2 bases from V and 3 bases from J, leaving 11 bases between. This CDR3 has 16 residues. CDR3 coding DNA: TGCGCCAGCAGTCAAACCCCGACAAGTGGGGCCAACGTCCTGACTTTC. Translated: CASSQTPTSGANVLTF.

Here the CDR3 reads CASSQGGLQETQYF. The CDR3 coding sequence is TGCGCCAGCAGCCAAGGAGGTTTGCAAGAGACCCAGTACTTC. This chain uses TRBV4-1 with TRBJ2-5, with D hard to call. The CDR3 is made up of 14 amino acids. Germline V lookup: CDR1 MGHRA, CDR2 YSYEKL. Trimming shortened V by 1 base and J by 2 bases, and 8 bases separated the two germline ends.